This TCR beta chain was captured by sequencing in a study of blood T cell repertoires in COVID-19. Looking at the study overall: From the United States, Italy and Spain came samples of acute and convalescent COVID-19. Sources were T cells, B-cell-depleted T cells, or PBMCs; the material itself was cDNA or gDNA.

V was pared by 5 bases and J by 5 bases, with 10 bases between. This CDR3 is built from 13 residues. Germline V CDR1 and CDR2: SGHKS, YYEKEE (reference sequence). This clone was observed once. As handled by the study authors: Reference gene primer amplification gave nucleated cell count estimates. Clones were read by immunoSEQ multiplex PCR, and TCRdb kept only the in-frame ones, dropping some. V and J calls and clone size are given by that table; D and trimming were obtained from the DNA. The sample has about 210,000 clones; approximately 82% are singletons. This receptor was identified in a woman between 50 and 59 years old with acute or convalescent COVID-19. Sequencing was done on a sample of peripheral blood. The gene calls are TRBV5-5 and TRBJ2-2, with D possibly matching TRBD1 (6 bases). The CDR3 protein is CASRSGVTGELFF. The CDR3 DNA follows: TGTGCCAGCAGATCAGGGGTAACCGGGGAGCTGTTTTTT. The whole variable domain, remainder taken from reference TRBV5-5 and TRBJ2-2, is DAGVTQSPTHLIKTRGQQVTLRCSPISGHKSVSWYQQVLGQGPQFIFQYYEKEERGRGNFPDRFSARQFPNYSSELNVNALLLGDSALYLCASRSGVTGELFFGEGSRLTVL.